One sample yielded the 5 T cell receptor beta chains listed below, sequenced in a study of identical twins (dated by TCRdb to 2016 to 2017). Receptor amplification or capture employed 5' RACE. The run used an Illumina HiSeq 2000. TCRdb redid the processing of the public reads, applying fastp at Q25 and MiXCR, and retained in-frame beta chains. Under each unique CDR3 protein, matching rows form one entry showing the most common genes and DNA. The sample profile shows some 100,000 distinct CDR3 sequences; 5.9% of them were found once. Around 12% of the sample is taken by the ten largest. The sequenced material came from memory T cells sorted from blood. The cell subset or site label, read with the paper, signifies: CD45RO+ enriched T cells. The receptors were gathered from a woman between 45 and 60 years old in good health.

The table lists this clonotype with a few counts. The CDR3 protein is CASSGGTFGAYEQYV. In DNA, the CDR3 is TGTGCCAGCAGCGGGGGGACTTTTGGGGCCTACGAGCAGTACGTC. The chain combines TRBV2 with TRBJ2-7; TRBD2 agrees at 7 bases. After removal of 6 bases from V and 2 bases from J, the junction contained 10 bases not matched to a gene. This CDR3 is 15 amino acids long. Germline V gene data show CDR1 as SNHLY and CDR2 as FYNNEI.

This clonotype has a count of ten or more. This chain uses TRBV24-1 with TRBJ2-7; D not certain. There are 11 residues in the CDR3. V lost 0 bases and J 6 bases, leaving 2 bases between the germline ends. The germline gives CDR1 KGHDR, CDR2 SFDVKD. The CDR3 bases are TGTGCCACCAGTGATTTGACCGAGCAGTACTTC. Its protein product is CATSDLTEQYF.

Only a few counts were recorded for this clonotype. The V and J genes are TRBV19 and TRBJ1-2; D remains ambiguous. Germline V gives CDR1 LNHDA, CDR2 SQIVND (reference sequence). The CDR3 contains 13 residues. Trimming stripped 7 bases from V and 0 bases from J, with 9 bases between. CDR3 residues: CASIGQTNYGYTF. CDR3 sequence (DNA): TGTGCCAGTATCGGGCAGACTAACTATGGCTACACCTTC.

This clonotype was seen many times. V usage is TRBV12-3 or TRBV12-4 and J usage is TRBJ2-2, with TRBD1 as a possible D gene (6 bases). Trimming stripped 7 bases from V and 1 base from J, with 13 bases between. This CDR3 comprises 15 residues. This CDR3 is CASTILGGNTGELFF. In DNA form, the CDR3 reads TGTGCCAGCACCATTCTAGGGGGGAACACCGGGGAGCTGTTTTTT.

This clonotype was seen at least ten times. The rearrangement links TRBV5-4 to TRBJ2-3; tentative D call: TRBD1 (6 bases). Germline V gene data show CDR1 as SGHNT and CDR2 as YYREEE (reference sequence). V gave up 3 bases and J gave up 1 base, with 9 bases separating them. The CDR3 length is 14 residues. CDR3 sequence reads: CASSWPGGTDTQYF. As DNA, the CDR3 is TGTGCCAGCAGCTGGCCAGGGGGCACAGATACGCAGTATTTT.